The present T cell receptor beta chain was sequenced within a study of blood T cell repertoires in COVID-19 (TCRdb year 2020). About the study as a whole: The collaborator samples originated in the United States, Italy and Spain and spanned the acute and convalescent phases of COVID-19. The repertoires were made available in a free public database intended to serve as a resource for research on the immune response to SARS-CoV-2. Subjects who had been exposed to COVID-19, were actively infected with it, or had recovered from it provided the deeply sampled blood TCRbeta repertoires that made up the dataset. A de-identified subject ID, COVID-19 status, age in years and sex were almost always included in the sample metadata. Samples were obtained from the ongoing ImmuneRACE study (first 160 participants) and from 1,254 subjects provided by 6 global collaborators. Where available, HLA class I and class II types were taken from metadata supplied by the sample provider and were not determined by assay-based typing. The prospective study material was composed of cDNA or gDNA derived from T cells, B-cell-depleted T cells, or PBMCs.

The immunoSEQ Assay, a bias-controlled multiplex PCR, was used to amplify TCRbeta CDR3 regions from genomic DNA. Concerning the study's data processing: The number of nucleated cells in each sample was estimated from the amplification of reference gene primers within the assay. To quantify the absolute abundance of each unique TCRbeta CDR3 rearrangement, sequence reads were collapsed and filtered. Productive Simpson clonality was computed per sample as the square root of Simpson's diversity index over productive rearrangements. As stored in TCRdb, this immuneACCESS dataset retains in-frame rearrangements with V and J assigned. A fraction of the clones does not appear; measured against another copy, unresolved V genes explain less than half of the discrepancy, and the remainder lacks a known reason. From that table come the V and J calls and clone size; the DNA was used to work out D and trimming. Here the sample has approximately 210,000 clones; just under 85% occur a single time. Clones ranked in the top ten supply over 12% of the sample.

Comments on this clone: It lacks a known antigen. No much larger clonotype is one base removed from it; base qualities were not supplied.

Enrolling through a virtual design, the prospective study's participants ranged in age from roughly 18 to 90 years and lived across roughly 23 United States geographic areas. In the prospective study, participants were assigned to cohorts based on the clinical history participants reported in a screening survey and a study questionnaire. ImmuneRACE Cohort 3 recovered participants were defined by two consecutive negative NP/OP PCR tests, healthcare professional clearance, or symptom resolution. In the prospective study, whole blood, serum and a nasopharyngeal or oropharyngeal swab were collected from each participant by mobile phlebotomists. Participants in the prospective study had the option to provide additional blood draws and questionnaires over an approximately 2-month period. Blood samples from the prospective study were shipped frozen or at room temperature prior to DNA extraction. Study-level results and caveats: How much clinical and demographic metadata was included differed by source and by participant, and the metadata was provided uncurated.

This clonotype was sampled from a man aged 40-49 years who had recovered from COVID-19. The material sequenced was PBMCs or T cells enriched from blood (not recorded which).

The CDR3 here reads CASSGGQGANYGYTF. The DNA sequence follows: TGTGCCAGCAGTGGCGGACAGGGGGCTAACTATGGCTACACCTTC. The chain employs TRBV2 and TRBJ1-2, with 10 junctional bases fitting TRBD1. Per the germline V gene, SNHLY is the CDR1 and FYNNEI is the CDR2. V loses 4 bases at its end and J loses 0 bases; junction bases beyond the gene matches: 2. Its CDR3 holds 15 amino acids, cysteine through phenylalanine. Solely the CDR3 DNA is kept, with 45 bases framed from the first base.